This T cell receptor (beta chain) comes out of a study of radiotherapy plus CTLA-4 blockade in lung cancer. Germline-derived CDR1 and CDR2 are SGHRS and YFSETQ. This CDR3 spans 16 amino acids. Unmatched junction bases numbered 9, after V lost 0 bases and J lost 3 bases. Profiling relied on immunoSEQ multiplex PCR, and the TCRdb table lists in-frame clones only, not all of them. The table shows 70,000 to 95,000 clones, with about four fifths occurring only once. The chain joins TRBV5-1 to TRBJ2-7, with 7 bases identical to TRBD2. The material was peripheral blood, obtained from a patient treated with radiotherapy plus ipilimumab. This receptor was taken from a human donor with non-small cell lung cancer that progressed on radiotherapy plus ipilimumab. This CDR3 reads CASSLAVLALNYEQYF. The CDR3 coding sequence is TGCGCCAGCAGCTTGGCGGTACTAGCGTTAAACTACGAGCAGTACTTC. Full variable domain (rest looked up from reference TRBV5-1 and TRBJ2-7): KAGVTQTPRYLIKTRGQQVTLSCSPISGHRSVSWYQQTPGQGLQFLFEYFSETQRNKGNFPGRFSGRQFSNSRSEMNVSTLELGDSALYLCASSLAVLALNYEQYFGPGTRLTVT.